The TCR beta chain described here comes from a study of blood T cell repertoires in COVID-19. TCRdb's copy holds only in-frame clones and misses some; the assay was immunoSEQ multiplex PCR. The sample carries approximately 180,000 clones, about 80% recorded once. The V segment lost 1 base and the J segment 4 bases; nucleotides outside the gene matches: 4. The germline CDR1 and CDR2 sequences are LNHNV and YYDKDF (reference sequence). CDR3 length: 16 amino acids. The sample taken for sequencing was peripheral blood. This receptor was identified in a woman in her 70s with acute or convalescent COVID-19. The genes are TRBV15 and TRBJ2-3; 11 nucleotides match TRBD2. CDR3: CATSRVAGGPADTQYF. As DNA, the CDR3 is TGTGCCACCAGCAGAGTAGCGGGGGGGCCTGCAGATACGCAGTATTTT.